This T cell receptor beta chain appears in the sequencing data of a study of T-cell memory formation after mild COVID-19. Study findings and constraints: What remained unconfirmed was the SARS-CoV-2 specificity of second-wave clones peaking on day 37. Clones contracting across day 15 to 85 had a balanced CD4/CD8 profile; later expanding clones leaned CD4+. Cross-reactive memory appears to have joined, as suggested by some responding clones showing up in pre-infection memory.

cDNA libraries for TCR alpha and TCR beta, carrying sample barcodes and UMIs, came from 5'RACE with constant-segment primers. TCRdb analysed the 5' RACE reads with MiXCR anew, one entry per CDR3 protein. Found here are 150,000 to 200,000 distinct CDR3 sequences, 11% of them singletons; the top ten hold roughly 3.8%. Points on this clonotype: Its antigen is still unknown.

The sequenced material came from PBMCs or a T cell subset sorted from them (not recorded which). This sequence originates from a man aged 18 to 29 who had mild COVID-19 (a few samples of this study predate the infection). Cell type and time point are not known.

In nucleotides, the CDR3 is TGTGCCAGCAGACAAACTAGCGGGGGGCAACAGACCCAGTACTTC. As protein: CASRQTSGGQQTQYF. The V gene is TRBV7-9, the J gene TRBJ2-5; 12 nucleotides match TRBD2. Germline trimming cut 6 bases from V and 6 bases from J; bases unmatched to any gene: 8. The germline V gene has CDR1 SEHNR and CDR2 FQNEAQ (reference sequence). This CDR3 spans 15 amino acids.